The next 19 T cell receptor beta chains were all read from a single sample in a study of early T cells in non-severe SARS-CoV-2 infection. TCRdb reprocessed the 5' RACE reads via MiXCR and lists one record per CDR3 protein. The data show tens of thousands of distinct CDR3 sequences, around 4% seen once. What was sequenced was whole blood. These receptors came from an adult who was a healthcare worker with PCR-confirmed SARS-CoV-2 infection or an uninfected control (not recorded which).

This sequence joins TRBV18 and TRBJ1-5; tentatively, D is TRBD1 (5 bases). Trimming stripped 3 bases from V and 7 bases from J, with 16 bases between. Germline CDR1 reads KGHSH; CDR2 reads LQKENI. The CDR3 loop spans 15 amino acids. For the CDR3, the DNA is TGTGCCAGCTCACCGGGGGACGCCCTCAGCCAGCCCCAGCATTTT. Amino acid sequence: CASSPGDALSQPQHF. The whole variable domain, filled in from reference TRBV18 and TRBJ1-5, reads NAGVMQNPRHLVRRRGQEARLRCSPMKGHSHVYWYRQLPEEGLKFMVYLQKENIIDESGMPKERFSAEFPKEGPSILRIQQVVRGDSAAYFCASSPGDALSQPQHFGDGTRLSIL.

This clonotype showed up many times. The chain carries TRBV7-6 and TRBJ2-1; D may be TRBD1 (6 bases). The V end was cut by 0 bases, the J end by 3 bases, with 12 bases between. Germline-derived CDR1 and CDR2 are SGHVS and FNYEAQ. CDR3 length equals 16 residues. CDR3 coding DNA: TGTGCCAGCAGCTTAGCGAGGGGGAACTACTACAATGAGCAGTTCTTC. This codes for CASSLARGNYYNEQFF.

This clonotype has at least ten counts. The chain links TRBV30 to TRBJ2-5, with 12 bases identical to TRBD2. V was pared by 2 bases and J by 1 base, with 2 bases of the junction left unmatched. Germline V gene lookup returns CDR1 GTSNPN and CDR2 SVGIG (reference sequence). The CDR3 runs to 15 residues. The CDR3 protein is CAWSKLAGGQETQYF. In DNA, the CDR3 is TGTGCCTGGAGTAAACTAGCGGGGGGCCAAGAGACCCAGTACTTC.

The table lists this clonotype with a few counts. The chain is built from TRBV7-8 and TRBJ2-7; D is unclear. This CDR3 region has 13 residues. Germline V lookup: CDR1 SGHVS, CDR2 FQNEAQ. V was trimmed by 5 bases and J by 2 bases, leaving 10 bases between them. CDR3 region: CASSTDRAYEQYF. The CDR3 coding sequence is TGTGCCAGCAGCACGGACCGAGCCTACGAGCAGTACTTC.

This clonotype was counted many times. V and J are TRBV5-4 and TRBJ2-7, with 7 bases matching TRBD2. This CDR3 is built from 16 residues. With 1 base clipped from V and 0 bases from J, the junction kept 7 bases outside the gene matches. Germline V gene data show CDR1 as SGHNT and CDR2 as YYREEE (reference sequence). This chain's CDR3 is CASSLWEGRSSYEQYF. The CDR3 DNA follows: TGTGCCAGCAGCTTGTGGGAGGGGCGAAGCTCCTACGAGCAGTACTTC.

This clonotype was counted a few times. The J gene is TRBJ2-3, the V gene TRBV7-9; TRBD2 might be the D (6 bases). Trimming shortened V by 7 bases and J by 2 bases, and 13 bases separated the two germline ends. CDR3 length: 14 amino acids. Germline V lookup: CDR1 SEHNR, CDR2 FQNEAQ (reference sequence). The CDR3 is CASTPGGYTDTQYF. The CDR3 region has the DNA TGTGCCAGCACCCCCGGGGGTTACACAGATACGCAGTATTTT.

The chain's CDR3 is CASSKSPSFQETQYF. The CDR3 DNA is TGTGCCAGCAGCAAATCCCCAAGCTTCCAAGAGACCCAGTACTTC. The rearrangement joins TRBV21-1 to TRBJ2-5. TRBV21-1 is given as a pseudogene. This CDR3 region has 15 residues.

This clonotype has at least ten counts. V usage is TRBV7-8 and J usage is TRBJ2-4; 11 bases are a match to TRBD1. The J segment lost 9 bases and the V segment lost 8 bases, leaving 15 bases of the junction unmatched. CDR1 is SGHVS and CDR2 is FQNEAQ in the germline V gene. CDR3 length equals 16 residues. CDR3: CASRPSRTGGAGIQYF. In DNA, the CDR3 is TGTGCCAGCCGCCCAAGTAGGACAGGGGGCGCTGGCATTCAGTACTTC.

This clonotype was recorded at least ten times. The chain links TRBV4-2 to TRBJ1-3; 9 bases agree with TRBD1. After removal of 4 bases from V and 7 bases from J, the junction contained 2 bases not matched to a gene. Germline V CDR1 and CDR2: LGHNA, YNFKEQ. The length of the CDR3 is 13 residues. The CDR3 sequence: CASSRDRDNTIYF. The CDR3 nucleotides read TGTGCCAGCAGCCGGGACAGGGACAACACCATATATTTT.

Many counts were recorded for this clonotype. The genes are TRBV11-2 and TRBJ2-7; D is unresolved. This CDR3 has 11 amino acids. V lost 3 bases and J 4 bases, leaving 4 bases between the germline ends. Per germline, CDR1 SGHAT and CDR2 FQNNGV. The CDR3 DNA is TGTGCCAGCAGCTTTAGGTACGAGCAGTACTTC. As protein: CASSFRYEQYF.

As regards this clonotype: A much more abundant neighbour one base away suggests this may be a read error. The chain combines TRBV20-1 with TRBJ2-7, with 8 bases lining up with TRBD2. This CDR3 spans 15 amino acids. Germline CDR1 and CDR2: DFQATT and SNEGSKA (reference sequence). The junction had 10 bases not matched to a gene; V was cut back by 5 bases and J by 1 base. The CDR3 loop reads CSAASIGRGSYEQYF. The CDR3 bases are TGCAGTGCTGCGAGTATCGGGAGGGGTTCCTACGAGCAGTACTTC.

The chain carries TRBV25-1 and TRBJ2-3; 9 bases match TRBD2. With 2 bases clipped from V and 3 bases from J, the junction kept 6 bases outside the gene matches. CDR3 size: 16 residues. Germline lookup yields CDR1 MGHDK and CDR2 SYGVNS. This chain's CDR3 is CASSEGGTSRTDTQYF. The CDR3 DNA sequence: TGTGCCAGCAGTGAAGGTGGGACTAGCAGGACAGATACGCAGTATTTT.

This chain connects TRBV10-3 to TRBJ2-2; 9 bases are a match to TRBD1. From germline, CDR1 is ENHRY and CDR2 SYGVKD. The CDR3 has 15 amino acids. Unmatched junction bases numbered 5, after V lost 6 bases and J lost 3 bases. CDR3 sequence: CAIRLRDRDTGELFF. DNA of the CDR3: TGTGCCATCAGACTCCGGGACAGGGACACCGGGGAGCTGTTTTTT.

In its sample, this clonotype was seen many times. The chain is built from TRBV3-1 and TRBJ2-7; D not certain. V lost 3 bases, J lost 1 base, and 4 bases lay in between. CDR1 and CDR2 (germline): LGHDT, YNNKEL (reference sequence). The CDR3 sequence is 12 residues long. The CDR3 region has the DNA TGTGCCAGCAGCCAGGGATCCTACGAGCAGTACTTC. Translation gives CASSQGSYEQYF.

There are many counts of this clonotype. The CDR3: CSADRDGYTF. The CDR3 DNA is TGCAGTGCGGACAGGGATGGCTACACCTTC. The gene calls are TRBV20-1 and TRBJ1-2, with 8 bases aligning to TRBD1. The junction had 0 bases not matched to a gene; V was cut back by 6 bases and J by 6 bases. Germline values: CDR1 DFQATT, CDR2 SNEGSKA (reference sequence). This CDR3 has 10 amino acids.

There are many counts of this clonotype. This chain uses TRBV6-2 or TRBV6-3 with TRBJ2-7, with unresolved D. Trimming left V 6 bases short and J 3 bases short, with 6 bases between. This CDR3 region has 11 residues. Germline CDR1 reads MNHEY; CDR2 reads SVGEGT. The CDR3 coding sequence is TGTGCCAGCAGCCAAAACTACGAGCAGTACTTC. Translated: CASSQNYEQYF.

DNA of the CDR3: TGTGCCATCTCCCGCGACCGGACAGGGCAAGAGACCCAGTACTTC. Translation gives CAISRDRTGQETQYF. The V and J genes are TRBV6-2 or TRBV6-3 and TRBJ2-5, with 8 bases matching TRBD1. The CDR3 spans 15 residues. V dropped 10 bases and J dropped 2; count of bases not matched to a gene: 12. CDR1 is MNHEY and CDR2 is SVGEGT in the germline V gene.

This clonotype was counted at least ten times. V gene TRBV3-1 combines with J gene TRBJ2-7; D is undetermined. Germline V gene data show CDR1 as LGHDT and CDR2 as YNNKEL (reference sequence). The CDR3 runs 14 residues. V lost 0 bases and J lost 7, with 13 bases in between. The CDR3, as DNA: TGTGCCAGCAGCCAAGATCTTAGTCGGCGGGAGCAGTACTTC. Its translation: CASSQDLSRREQYF.

This clonotype was seen many times. This chain links TRBV18 with TRBJ1-1; no clear D gene. The germline V and J ends were trimmed by 6 bases and 4 bases, with 21 bases remaining between them. The germline gives CDR1 KGHSH, CDR2 LQKENI. The CDR3 loop spans 16 amino acids. CDR3 bases: TGTGCCAGCTCCCGGGAGATGGGCCGAGGTGGCACTGAAGCTTTCTTT. It codes for CASSREMGRGGTEAFF.